Listed here are 31 T cell receptor beta chains from one sample, sequenced in a study of T cell responses to AZD1222 COVID-19 vaccine. TCRdb keeps only in-frame clones here, not all; method: immunoSEQ multiplex PCR. Of some 36,000 clones in the sample, about 88% are singletons; the top ten hold about 7%. The sequenced sample was peripheral blood, obtained on day 0 of AZD1222 vaccination. The receptor set was obtained from an adult in good health.

The chain has TRBV24-1 and TRBJ2-1, with 14 bases lining up with TRBD2. With V trimmed by 3 bases and J by 3 bases, 12 bases remained unmatched. The CDR3 contains 20 residues. Germline CDR1 is KGHDR and CDR2 is SFDVKD. The CDR3 sequence is CATSDKTSGRALSLYNEQFF. Here the CDR3 DNA reads TGTGCCACCAGTGATAAGACTAGCGGGAGGGCCCTCTCCCTCTACAATGAGCAGTTCTTC.

The chain couples TRBV5-4 to TRBJ2-7; D possibly corresponds to TRBD1 (5 bases). CDR1 SGHNT and CDR2 YYREEE come from the germline V gene (reference sequence). Trimming shortened V by 3 bases and J by 0 bases, and 13 bases separated the two germline ends. This CDR3 contains 15 residues. The CDR3 spells CASSSRAGSSYEQYF. CDR3 DNA sequence: TGTGCCAGCAGCTCCAGAGCAGGGTCCTCCTACGAGCAGTACTTC.

J is TRBJ2-1 and V is TRBV27; D remains unclear. The V and J ends lost 5 bases and 9 bases respectively, with 14 bases between them. The CDR3 totals 13 residues. In germline, CDR1 is MNHEY, CDR2 SMNVEV (reference sequence). The CDR3 is CASSMKQLGEQFF. In nucleotides, the CDR3 is TGTGCCAGCAGTATGAAACAATTAGGTGAGCAGTTCTTC.

The chain uses TRBV29-1 and TRBJ2-1; TRBD2 agrees at 12 bases. The trim removed 6 bases at V and 10 bases at J, leaving 13 bases unmatched. Germline V gene data show CDR1 as SQVTM and CDR2 as ANQGSEA. The length of the CDR3 is 15 residues. The CDR3 nucleotides read TGCAGCGTGGAGGAACTAGCGGGAGGTCCGCGGGAGCAGTTCTTC. It translates to CSVEELAGGPREQFF.

The J gene is TRBJ1-2, the V gene TRBV11-2; no definite D call. Germline assignment: CDR1 SGHAT and CDR2 FQNNGV. The CDR3 is 14 amino acids. The V gene lost 2 bases and the J gene lost 5 bases, with 12 bases spanning the gap. Written as DNA, the CDR3 is TGTGCCAGCAGCTTATTCCCAGCAAATTATGGCTACACCTTC. Its protein is CASSLFPANYGYTF.

The chain combines TRBV2 with TRBJ2-1; D remains ambiguous. The CDR3 consists of 13 residues. V was shortened by 3 bases and J by 4 bases, with 7 bases between the two germline ends. In germline, CDR1 is SNHLY, CDR2 FYNNEI. CDR3 sequence reads: CASSDFIYNEQFF. CDR3 bases: TGTGCCAGCAGTGACTTCATTTACAATGAGCAGTTCTTC.

CDR3 sequence reads: CASSELSEQFF. The CDR3, as DNA: TGTGCCAGCAGTGAACTATCTGAGCAGTTCTTC. V usage is TRBV2 and J usage is TRBJ2-1, with unresolved D. Trimming took 2 bases from V and 9 from J, leaving 5 bases between them. This CDR3 comprises 11 residues. Germline V gives CDR1 SNHLY, CDR2 FYNNEI.

The rearrangement joins TRBV7-8 to TRBJ2-3, with 10 bases identical to TRBD1. The length of the CDR3 is 14 residues. Trimming cost V 5 bases and J 4 bases; bases outside gene matches: 3. The V gene's germline CDR1 is SGHVS and CDR2 FQNEAQ. The chain's CDR3 is CASSQGQGPDTQYF. The CDR3 DNA sequence: TGTGCCAGCAGCCAGGGACAGGGGCCAGATACGCAGTATTTT.

The CDR3 region is CASRNAGTSSQYF. The CDR3 DNA is TGTGCCAGCAGAAACGCCGGGACTAGCAGCCAGTACTTC. J is TRBJ2-7 and V is TRBV28; the match to TRBD2 covers 9 bases. Trimming at V came to 6 bases and at J to 10 bases, leaving 10 bases not matched to a gene. Germline V gene sequence: CDR1 MDHEN, CDR2 SYDVKM. The CDR3 sequence is 13 residues long.

The count of this clone is one. V gene TRBV29-1 combines with J gene TRBJ2-5; 7 bases match TRBD2. Germline V CDR1 and CDR2: SQVTM, ANQGSEA. The V segment lost 7 bases and the J segment 5 bases; nucleotides outside the gene matches: 10. This CDR3 comprises 13 residues. The CDR3 loop reads CSGAWGGIETQYF. The CDR3 bases are TGCAGCGGGGCCTGGGGGGGTATCGAGACCCAGTACTTC.

V and J are TRBV12-1 and TRBJ1-5; the tabulated D call, TRBD1, remains unverified against the DNA. TRBV12-1 is reported as a pseudogene. The CDR3 length is 16 residues. The CDR3 bases are TGTGCCAGCCTATGGACAGGCCAGGGATGCAATCAGCCCCAGCATTTT. It codes for CASLWTGQGCNQPQHF.

The rearrangement joins TRBV5-5 to TRBJ1-5, with no clear D. The V gene's germline CDR1 is SGHKS and CDR2 YYEKEE (reference sequence). The CDR3 has 15 residues. Trimming cost V 0 bases and J 6 bases, with 13 bases left between them. The DNA for the CDR3 is TGTGCCAGCAGCTTGGCGCCTGGCAGATCTCAGCCCCAGCATTTT. It yields the protein CASSLAPGRSQPQHF.

This chain connects TRBV7-2 to TRBJ2-5; 11 bases are shared with TRBD2. CDR3 length: 16 amino acids. CDR1 SGHTA and CDR2 FQGNSA come from the germline V gene. V lost 0 bases to trimming and J lost 1 base; unmatched junction nucleotides: 1. Here the CDR3 reads CASSLAGTSGQETQYF. The CDR3 nucleotides read TGTGCCAGCAGCTTAGCCGGGACTAGCGGCCAAGAGACCCAGTACTTC.

The chain carries TRBV4-1 and TRBJ2-7; the match to TRBD2 covers 11 bases. Germline V gene lookup returns CDR1 MGHRA and CDR2 YSYEKL. CDR3 size: 15 residues. The V segment lost 2 bases and the J segment 0 bases; nucleotides outside the gene matches: 0. In DNA form, the CDR3 reads TGCGCCAGCAGCCAAACTAGCGGGGGCTCCTACGAGCAGTACTTC. Its protein product is CASSQTSGGSYEQYF.

The chain recombines TRBV7-2 with TRBJ2-2; possibly TRBD2 for D (6 bases). The germline gives CDR1 SGHTA, CDR2 FQGNSA. Trimming took off 4 bases at V and 7 bases at J, with 16 bases between the two ends. CDR3 length: 15 residues. CDR3 sequence: CASSSGTGSLGELFF. For the CDR3, the DNA is TGTGCCAGCAGCTCCGGGACTGGCTCGCTCGGGGAGCTGTTTTTT.

The chain has TRBV11-2 and TRBJ1-1; D gene unclear. Trimming pared 4 bases from V and 3 bases from J, leaving 12 bases between. The germline CDR1 and CDR2 sequences are SGHAT and FQNNGV. This CDR3 comprises 14 residues. CDR3 protein: CASSSGRTDTEAFF. As DNA, the CDR3 is TGTGCCAGCAGCTCGGGAAGGACTGACACTGAAGCTTTCTTT.

The chain joins TRBV3-1 (or the pseudogene TRBV3-2) to TRBJ2-6; D remains unclear. The CDR3 runs 17 residues. Germline V gives CDR1 LGHDT, CDR2 YNNKEL (reference sequence). Trimming took 0 bases from V and 0 from J, leaving 9 bases between them. The CDR3 region is CASSQEGSYSGANVLTF. In nucleotides, the CDR3 is TGTGCCAGCAGCCAAGAGGGGTCCTACTCTGGGGCCAACGTCCTGACTTTC.

The V call is TRBV12-3 or TRBV12-4, the J call TRBJ1-2; a weak D match, TRBD1 (6 bases). The CDR3 has 13 amino acids. The V end lost 3 bases, the J end lost 8 bases, and 13 bases lay between the germline ends. The CDR3 DNA follows: TGTGCCAGCAGTTTTGTCAGGGGACGAGGCTACACCTTC. This encodes CASSFVRGRGYTF.

This chain connects TRBV18 to TRBJ2-5; the D gene is possibly TRBD1 (6 bases). V lost 2 bases to trimming and J lost 1 base, with 8 bases between them. Germline CDR1 and CDR2: KGHSH and LQKENI. The CDR3 has 14 residues. The CDR3 DNA follows: TGTGCCAGCTCACCAAGGACAGCCCAAGAGACCCAGTACTTC. This translates into CASSPRTAQETQYF.

The V and J genes are TRBV6-6 and TRBJ1-3, with 11 bases that match TRBD1. The CDR3 spans 16 residues. The junction had 6 bases not matched to a gene; V was cut back by 6 bases and J by 2 bases. Germline assignment: CDR1 MNHNY and CDR2 SVGAGI (reference sequence). The CDR3 region is CASSFQDRGPGNTIYF. The CDR3 DNA sequence: TGTGCCAGCAGCTTTCAGGACAGGGGGCCTGGAAACACCATATATTTT.

The rearrangement joins TRBV6-5 to TRBJ1-2; D gene ambiguous. CDR1 is MNHEY and CDR2 is SVGAGI in the germline V gene. The CDR3 runs to 15 residues. V dropped 0 bases and J dropped 0 bases, with 8 bases sitting between them. The CDR3: CASSYSSRANYGYTF. For the CDR3, the DNA is TGTGCCAGCAGTTACTCGTCGAGAGCTAACTATGGCTACACCTTC.

The gene calls are TRBV5-4 and TRBJ2-2; a weak D match, TRBD1 (6 bases). In germline, CDR1 is SGHNT, CDR2 YYREEE (reference sequence). This CDR3 has 15 residues. V dropped 6 bases and J dropped 4 bases, with 16 bases sitting between them. The CDR3 protein is CASTEKGTITGELFF. CDR3 DNA sequence: TGTGCCAGCACTGAGAAGGGGACAATCACCGGGGAGCTGTTTTTT. Full variable domain (missing parts from reference TRBV5-4 and TRBJ2-2): ETGVTQSPTHLIKTRGQQVTLRCSSQSGHNTVSWYQQALGQGPQFIFQYYREEENGRGNFPPRFSGLQFPNYSSELNVNALELDDSALYLCASTEKGTITGELFFGEGSRLTVL.

V usage is TRBV10-3 and J usage is TRBJ2-1, with 7 nucleotides matching TRBD1. J was trimmed by 10 bases and V by 3 bases; bases with no gene match: 0. Germline assignment: CDR1 ENHRY and CDR2 SYGVKD. The CDR3 runs to 11 residues. Here the CDR3 DNA reads TGTGCCATCAGTGAACAGGGGGAGCAGTTCTTC. It specifies CAISEQGEQFF.

J is TRBJ2-1 and V is TRBV13; D not certain. V lost 5 bases and J 12 bases, leaving 11 bases between the germline ends. This CDR3 comprises 11 residues. Germline CDR1 PRHDT, CDR2 FYEKMQ (reference sequence). CDR3 nucleotides: TGTGCCAGCAGCGTAAGGGTGGGGCAGTTCTTC. It specifies CASSVRVGQFF.

The V and J genes are TRBV6-1 and TRBJ1-5, with 9 bases identical to TRBD1. Germline-derived CDR1 and CDR2 are MNHNS and SASEGT. With V trimmed by 3 bases and J by 4 bases, 4 bases remained unmatched. The CDR3 is 15 amino acids. As DNA, the CDR3 is TGTGCCAGCAGTGAGGGACAGGGCTGGAATCAGCCCCAGCATTTT. Translated: CASSEGQGWNQPQHF.

In regard to this clone: In the same sample, other DNA sequences code for this CDR3. The chain recombines TRBV12-3 or TRBV12-4 with TRBJ1-1, with TRBD1 as a possible D gene (5 bases). The V end lost 6 bases, the J end lost 1 base, and 9 bases lay between the germline ends. CDR3 length: 13 residues. The CDR3 DNA is TGTGCCAGCAGCCTCGGACAGAACACTGAAGCTTTCTTT. Protein product: CASSLGQNTEAFF.

The chain has TRBV24-1 and TRBJ1-5, with D uncertain. V was pared by 6 bases and J by 4 bases, with 12 bases between. The CDR3 covers 14 residues. Germline CDR1 is KGHDR and CDR2 is SFDVKD. CDR3 bases: TGTGCCACCAGTAAGGACCGAATTAATCAGCCCCAGCATTTT. Protein: CATSKDRINQPQHF.

This sequence joins TRBV24-1 and TRBJ2-6; no clear D gene. This CDR3 spans 13 amino acids. Trimming pared 4 bases from V and 2 bases from J, leaving 2 bases between. Germline V CDR1 and CDR2: KGHDR, SFDVKD. In DNA, the CDR3 is TGTGCCACCAGTGAAGCTGGGGCCAACGTCCTGACTTTC. Amino acids: CATSEAGANVLTF.

The chain recombines TRBV7-3 with TRBJ2-1; 7 bases are shared with TRBD1. CDR3 length equals 18 residues. Per the germline V gene, CDR1 is SGHTA and CDR2 is FQGTGA. V lost 4 bases to trimming and J lost 1 base; unmatched junction nucleotides: 13. The DNA of the CDR3 is TGTGCCAGCAGCTCACTCGGACTGGACAGGATGTCCTACAATGAGCAGTTCTTC. As protein: CASSSLGLDRMSYNEQFF.

CDR3 in amino acids: CASSEETGGLGYTF. The DNA for the CDR3 is TGTGCCAGCAGTGAAGAGACAGGGGGACTCGGCTACACCTTC. The J gene is TRBJ1-2, the V gene TRBV2; 9 bases align to TRBD1. This CDR3 is built from 14 residues. V dropped 1 base and J dropped 8; count of bases not matched to a gene: 5. CDR1 is SNHLY and CDR2 is FYNNEI in the germline V gene.

The chain joins TRBV5-1 to TRBJ1-2; maybe TRBD1 (5 bases). V was trimmed by 2 bases and J by 4 bases, leaving 15 bases between them. CDR3 length equals 15 residues. Germline V gene sequence: CDR1 SGHRS, CDR2 YFSETQ. The CDR3, as DNA: TGCGCCAGCAGCTTTTACAGGAGAACCTCCTATGGCTACACCTTC. Its protein product is CASSFYRRTSYGYTF.